The clone carrying this T cell receptor beta chain was seen once. Its antigen is undetermined. This sample was taken from a study of cytomegalovirus exposure and HLA in healthy donors. Findings of the study overall: In an earlier analysis, about 87% or about 30%: the productive usage of most TCR beta V segments.

V was cut by 6 bases and J by 0 bases, with 21 bases left in between. CDR1 SQVTM and CDR2 ANQGSEA come from the germline V gene. The CDR3 loop spans 16 amino acids. The PCR was carried out with 60 Vbeta primers and 13 Jbeta primers. Generated by immunoSEQ multiplex PCR, the TCRdb table keeps only in-frame clones and is missing some. The table shows about 91,000 clones, with 90% occurring only once. The receptor was derived from a man younger than 35 in good health and CMV-seronegative. Sequencing was carried out using PBMCs. The chain employs TRBV29-1 and TRBJ2-7; D is possibly TRBD2 (7 bases). The CDR3 region has the DNA TGCAGCGTGTGGGGGGGGCCCGGGGACACCTCCTACGAGCAGTACTTC. Translation: CSVWGGPGDTSYEQYF.